The 26 T cell receptor beta chains below all came from one sample that was sequenced in a study of shared clonotypes between healthy human individuals. The naive CD8 population came from CD45RO-negative cells selected for CCR7, without terminally differentiated effector memory CD45RA+ cells. Some clones are missing from TCRdb's copy, which holds only in-frame ones; the method was immunoSEQ multiplex PCR. The sample records about 1.9 million clones, 90% to 95% being singletons. The sequenced sample was naive CD8+ T cells from PBMCs. The origin of the receptors is a man younger than 35 in good health. Some clones in this sample may be carry-over from other donors' samples.

The genes are TRBV9 and TRBJ2-3; 8 bases match TRBD1. The CDR3 has 15 amino acids. CDR1 SGDLS and CDR2 YYNGEE come from the germline V gene. Trimming took 2 bases from V and 4 from J; bases not matched to a gene: 6. CDR3 in amino acids: CASSVGQGWSDTQYF. The CDR3 nucleotides read TGTGCCAGCAGCGTTGGACAGGGATGGTCAGATACGCAGTATTTT.

The chain is built from TRBV28 and TRBJ2-5; possibly TRBD1 for D (6 bases). The CDR3 has 14 amino acids. Trimming removed 3 bases at V and 1 base at J, with 9 bases between. Germline values: CDR1 MDHEN, CDR2 SYDVKM. The chain's CDR3 is CASSFGQTQETQYF. CDR3 DNA sequence: TGTGCCAGCAGTTTTGGACAGACCCAAGAGACCCAGTACTTC.

The chain recombines TRBV20-1 with TRBJ2-7; D is ambiguous. V dropped 5 bases and J dropped 4 bases, with 9 bases sitting between them. CDR3 length equals 11 residues. In germline, CDR1 is DFQATT, CDR2 SNEGSKA (reference sequence). Here the CDR3 reads CSAQEAYEQYF. In nucleotides, the CDR3 is TGCAGTGCTCAAGAGGCATACGAGCAGTACTTC.

The chain links TRBV10-3 to TRBJ2-1; 14 bases map to TRBD2. V shed 9 bases and J 8 bases; nucleotides not matched to a gene: 3. Per the germline V gene, CDR1 is ENHRY and CDR2 is SYGVKD. This CDR3 contains 13 residues. DNA of the CDR3: TGTGCCATTACGGGACTAGCGGGAGATGAGCAGTTCTTC. Translated: CAITGLAGDEQFF.

The chain combines TRBV29-1 with TRBJ2-7; maybe TRBD2 (5 bases). The CDR3 is 12 amino acids. V was clipped by 6 bases and J by 7 bases, with 16 bases between them. Per germline, CDR1 SQVTM and CDR2 ANQGSEA. The CDR3 nucleotides read TGCAGCGTCTGGAGGCAGAATGGGGAGCAGTACTTC. It encodes CSVWRQNGEQYF.

The rearrangement links TRBV5-4 to TRBJ2-5; 7 bases agree with TRBD2. Per the germline V gene, CDR1 is SGHNT and CDR2 is YYREEE (reference sequence). The CDR3 loop spans 14 amino acids. The V and J ends lost 4 bases and 2 bases, in that order; junction bases with no gene match: 5. In DNA, the CDR3 is TGTGCCAGCAGCGGGACTATGGGGCAAGAGACCCAGTACTTC. Its protein is CASSGTMGQETQYF.

The chain is built from TRBV7-9 and TRBJ1-5, with TRBD1 matching 9 bases. The germline CDR1 and CDR2 sequences are SEHNR and FQNEAQ (reference sequence). The trim removed 5 bases at V and 0 bases at J, leaving 8 bases unmatched. This CDR3 is 17 amino acids long. CDR3 nucleotides: TGTGCCAGCAGCGAGGGACAGGGTTATTATAGCAATCAGCCCCAGCATTTT. Its translation is CASSEGQGYYSNQPQHF.

The chain joins TRBV28 to TRBJ2-1; 7 nucleotides match TRBD1. Germline CDR1 MDHEN, CDR2 SYDVKM. V shed 7 bases and J 8 bases; nucleotides not matched to a gene: 14. The CDR3 is 15 residues long. The CDR3 protein is CASTKGQRGTDEQFF. The DNA of the CDR3 is TGTGCCAGCACCAAGGGACAGAGGGGTACAGATGAGCAGTTCTTC.

The V gene is TRBV27, the J gene TRBJ1-2, with 7 bases that match TRBD1. Trimming cost V 5 bases and J 1 base; bases outside gene matches: 10. The germline V gene encodes CDR1 MNHEY and CDR2 SMNVEV (reference sequence). This CDR3 contains 16 residues. CDR3 in DNA: TGTGCCAGCAGTGCGATCGGGACAGACGTTAACTATGGCTACACCTTC. Translating gives CASSAIGTDVNYGYTF.

The chain combines TRBV9 with TRBJ2-7, with 15 bases aligning to TRBD2. The length of the CDR3 is 17 residues. Trimming at V came to 4 bases and at J to 5 bases, leaving 10 bases not matched to a gene. Looked up from germline, CDR1 is SGDLS and CDR2 is YYNGEE. The CDR3 region has the DNA TGTGCCAGCAGCCCGACGGGGGGACTAGCGGGAGGCGACGAGCAGTACTTC. This encodes CASSPTGGLAGGDEQYF.

This chain joins TRBV6-1 and TRBJ1-5; tentative D call: TRBD1 (5 bases). In germline, CDR1 is MNHNS, CDR2 SASEGT. V lost 6 bases, J lost 0 bases, and 9 bases lay in between. This CDR3 is built from 14 residues. CDR3 sequence reads: CASSPGGSNQPQHF. As DNA, the CDR3 is TGTGCCAGCAGCCCCGGGGGTAGCAATCAGCCCCAGCATTTT.

The genes are TRBV6-1 and TRBJ2-7; 10 bases map to TRBD2. Per the germline V gene, CDR1 is MNHNS and CDR2 is SASEGT. The CDR3 spans 16 residues. V was pared by 1 base and J by 0 bases, with 3 bases of the junction left unmatched. The chain's CDR3 is CASSEGLAGSSYEQYF. In nucleotides, the CDR3 is TGTGCCAGCAGTGAAGGACTAGCGGGTTCCTCCTACGAGCAGTACTTC.

This clone was counted only a few times. V usage is TRBV5-6 and J usage is TRBJ1-5; D perhaps matches TRBD1 (5 bases). This CDR3 comprises 14 residues. The germline V gene encodes CDR1 SGHDT and CDR2 YYEEEE. Trimming left V 0 bases short and J 3 bases short, with 7 bases between. The CDR3 DNA reads TGTGCCAGCAGCTTGGGACAGAACAATCAGCCCCAGCATTTT. It yields the protein CASSLGQNNQPQHF.

As for this clone: An end of the junction does not agree with germline; a read error may underlie this. This chain uses TRBV7-2 with TRBJ2-1, with 11 bases that match TRBD2. CDR1 is SGHTA, CDR2 FQGNSA, per germline. CDR3 size: 15 residues. The CDR3 loop reads CASSVAGGPRNEQFF. CDR3 sequence (DNA): TGTGCCAGCAGCGTAGCGGGAGGGCCTAGGAATGAGCAGTTCTTC.

V usage is TRBV4-1 and J usage is TRBJ2-5; D tentatively fits TRBD1 or TRBD2 (5 bases each). V lost 4 bases and J lost 5, with 14 bases in between. This CDR3 comprises 14 residues. CDR1 and CDR2 from the germline V gene are MGHRA and YSYEKL. The CDR3 protein is CASSPGRGRETQYF. The CDR3 region has the DNA TGCGCCAGCAGCCCAGGTAGGGGACGGGAGACCCAGTACTTC.

V gene TRBV9 combines with J gene TRBJ2-6; no clear D gene. Trimming took off 1 base at V and 2 bases at J, with 10 bases between the two ends. The length of the CDR3 is 16 residues. CDR1 and CDR2 from the germline V gene are SGDLS and YYNGEE. In DNA form, the CDR3 reads TGTGCCAGCAGCGTATCTGGTTCGCCTGGGGCCAACGTCCTGACTTTC. As protein: CASSVSGSPGANVLTF. Based on the CDR3 plus reference TRBV9 and TRBJ2-6, the full variable domain is DSGVTQTPKHLITATGQRVTLRCSPRSGDLSVYWYQQSLDQGLQFLIQYYNGEERAKGNILERFSAQQFPDLHSELNLSSLELGDSALYFCASSVSGSPGANVLTFGAGSRLTVL.

The chain carries TRBV14 and TRBJ2-1; D is ambiguous. The CDR3 extends over 14 amino acids. In germline, CDR1 is SGHDN, CDR2 FVKESK. V lost 6 bases, J lost 3 bases, and 12 bases lay in between. CDR3 nucleotides: TGTGCCAGCAGACCTGGACGGAACTACAATGAGCAGTTCTTC. It is translated as CASRPGRNYNEQFF.

V is TRBV29-1 and J is TRBJ2-1; a weak D match, TRBD1 (6 bases). The CDR3 length is 15 residues. From germline, CDR1 is SQVTM and CDR2 ANQGSEA. V lost 6 bases, J lost 4 bases, and 19 bases lay in between. CDR3 DNA: TGCAGCGTCGTCTCTACCGGGACAACGTACAATGAGCAGTTCTTC. This gives the protein CSVVSTGTTYNEQFF.

J is TRBJ2-3 and V is TRBV7-9; TRBD1 agrees at 12 bases. CDR3 length: 12 residues. CDR1 and CDR2 (germline): SEHNR, FQNEAQ (reference sequence). Trimming took 5 bases from V and 14 from J; bases not matched to a gene: 5. The CDR3 coding sequence is TGTGCCAGCAGCGACGGGACAGGGGGCGGGTATTTT. This codes for CASSDGTGGGYF.

The chain is built from TRBV30 and TRBJ1-2; maybe TRBD1 (6 bases). The CDR3 has 13 amino acids. From germline, CDR1 is GTSNPN and CDR2 SVGIG (reference sequence). Trimming shortened V by 5 bases and J by 4 bases, and 14 bases separated the two germline ends. CDR3 residues: CAWVKGVVYGYTF. The CDR3 DNA sequence: TGTGCCTGGGTTAAGGGGGTGGTCTATGGCTACACCTTC.

This clone was recorded once. The gene calls are TRBV9 and TRBJ2-1; 8 nucleotides line up with TRBD1. The CDR3 is 17 amino acids. Germline CDR1 SGDLS, CDR2 YYNGEE. The V and J ends lost 3 bases and 1 base, in that order; junction bases with no gene match: 9. The CDR3 bases are TGTGCCAGCAGCGAAAATCCGGGACAGGTATCCTACAATGAGCAGTTCTTC. It codes for CASSENPGQVSYNEQFF.

The rearrangement uses TRBV9 and TRBJ1-2, with TRBD1 matching 7 bases. The CDR3 is made up of 14 amino acids. CDR1 and CDR2 (germline): SGDLS, YYNGEE. The V and J ends lost 6 bases and 4 bases, in that order; junction bases with no gene match: 9. CDR3 protein: CASTALDRAYGYTF. As DNA, the CDR3 is TGTGCCAGCACCGCGCTCGACAGGGCCTATGGCTACACCTTC.

V is TRBV7-3 and J is TRBJ2-5, with D uncertain. In germline, CDR1 is SGHTA, CDR2 FQGTGA. The CDR3 covers 18 residues. V lost 6 bases, J lost 4 bases, and 27 bases lay in between. CDR3 nucleotides: TGTGCCAGCAGGCCGTCGAGCGATGCGCACCACGGGCTAGAGACCCAGTACTTC. This gives the protein CASRPSSDAHHGLETQYF.

To note about this clone: Other DNA sequences in this specimen translate into the identical CDR3. The CDR3 nucleotides are TGCGCCAGCAGCTTGGGGGACAGCTCCTACGAGCAGTACTTC. Translating it yields CASSLGDSSYEQYF. This rearrangement joins TRBV5-1 to TRBJ2-7, with TRBD1 matching 7 bases. The junction had 0 bases not matched to a gene; V was cut back by 0 bases and J by 0 bases. This CDR3 has 14 amino acids. In germline, CDR1 is SGHRS, CDR2 YFSETQ.

The J gene is TRBJ2-1, the V gene TRBV27; TRBD1 or TRBD2 may be the D gene (5 bases each). Trimming stripped 6 bases from V and 3 bases from J, with 18 bases between. The CDR3 length is 16 residues. Germline V gives CDR1 MNHEY, CDR2 SMNVEV (reference sequence). DNA for the CDR3: TGTGCCAGCAGCCCCCTATCAGGGACCAACTACAATGAGCAGTTCTTC. Residues: CASSPLSGTNYNEQFF.

V is TRBV7-9 and J is TRBJ2-7; no clear D gene. The germline V gene encodes CDR1 SEHNR and CDR2 FQNEAQ (reference sequence). This CDR3 has 11 residues. The V end lost 7 bases, the J end lost 4 bases, and 8 bases lay between the germline ends. The CDR3 here is CASTNQYEQYF. The DNA for the CDR3 is TGTGCCAGCACCAACCAATACGAGCAGTACTTC. Full variable domain (missing parts from reference TRBV7-9 and TRBJ2-7): DTGVSQNPRHKITKRGQNVTFRCDPISEHNRLYWYRQTLGQGPEFLTYFQNEAQLEKSRLLSDRFSAERPKGSFSTLEIQRTEQGDSAMYLCASTNQYEQYFGPGTRLTVT.